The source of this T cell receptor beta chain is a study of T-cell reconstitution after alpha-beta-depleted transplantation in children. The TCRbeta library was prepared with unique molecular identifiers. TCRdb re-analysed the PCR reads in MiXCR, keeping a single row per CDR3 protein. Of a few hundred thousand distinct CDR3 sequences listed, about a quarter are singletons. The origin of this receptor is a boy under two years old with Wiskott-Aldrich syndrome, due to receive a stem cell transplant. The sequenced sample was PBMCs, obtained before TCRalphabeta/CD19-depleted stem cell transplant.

The CDR3 sequence: CASSQPGQGNTEAFF. CDR3 nucleotide sequence: TGCGCCAGCAGCCAACCGGGACAGGGTAACACTGAAGCTTTCTTT. V usage is TRBV4-1 and J usage is TRBJ1-1, with TRBD1 matching 9 bases. V lost 2 bases and J lost 2; bases outside the gene matches: 3. Germline-derived CDR1 and CDR2 are MGHRA and YSYEKL. The CDR3 consists of 15 residues.